This entry describes one T cell receptor (beta chain). The sample originates from a study of CD8 T cells in Susac syndrome. Random hexamers were used to reverse transcribe the RNA input (about 0.5 to 1 ug). TCRdb called the immunoSEQ multiplex PCR reads again in MiXCR, with one record for every CDR3 protein. The data contain about 300,000 distinct CDR3 sequences, 85% of them singletons. The TCR originated in a human donor with multiple sclerosis. The sample taken for sequencing was CD8+ T cells from PBMCs.

The CDR3, as DNA: TGTGCCAGCAGCGGTACGACAGGGACTAATGGAAACACCATATATTTT. It specifies CASSGTTGTNGNTIYF. The chain is built from TRBV7-9 and TRBJ1-3; 7 nucleotides agree with TRBD1. Germline CDR1 and CDR2: SEHNR and FQNEAQ (reference sequence). CDR3 length equals 16 residues. The V gene end was trimmed by 5 bases and the J gene end by 3 bases; junction bases not matched to a gene: 10. The whole variable domain, remainder taken from reference TRBV7-9 and TRBJ1-3, is DTGVSQNPRHKITKRGQNVTFRCDPISEHNRLYWYRQTLGQGPEFLTYFQNEAQLEKSRLLSDRFSAERPKGSFSTLEIQRTEQGDSAMYLCASSGTTGTNGNTIYFGEGSWLTVV.